Below, one T cell receptor beta chain is given with its context. Its cognate antigen is unknown. Germline and genes here are mouse. Read coverage stops 1 residue before the CDR3 terminus; the germline J gene supplies the remainder. The sample originates from a study of tissue T cells after allogeneic stem cell transplantation. Study-level findings and limits: Anatomically similar tissues had similar TCR repertoires within each patient. Across patients, clones rarely overlapped, yet motif clusters were shared tissue-specifically.

TCRbeta CDR3 was sequenced at survey depth with template counts. Method: immunoSEQ multiplex PCR; TCRdb's copy keeps in-frame clones and lacks some. The sample includes around 17,000 clones, roughly three quarters of them seen just once. Germline V gene data show CDR1 as GFQATS and CDR2 as STVNSAI. V was cut by 0 bases and J by 3 bases, with 3 bases left in between. The CDR3 spans 12 residues. The V and J genes are TRBV20 and TRBJ2-1; unclear D gene. Specimen: spleen. The clonotype was recovered from a female BALB/c mouse in good health. For the strain, the MHC haplotype given is H2-d. The CDR3 sequence is CGARDSYAEQFF. Incomplete CDR3 DNA: TGTGGTGCTAGGGACAGCTATGCTGAGCAGTTC. The entire variable domain, with the rest obtained from reference TRBV20 and TRBJ2-1, is as follows: GALVYQYPRRTICKSGTSMRMECQAVGFQATSVAWYRQSPQKTFELIALSTVNSAIKYEQNFTQEKFPISHPNLSFSSMTVLNAYLEDRGLYLCGARDSYAEQFFGPGTRLTVL.